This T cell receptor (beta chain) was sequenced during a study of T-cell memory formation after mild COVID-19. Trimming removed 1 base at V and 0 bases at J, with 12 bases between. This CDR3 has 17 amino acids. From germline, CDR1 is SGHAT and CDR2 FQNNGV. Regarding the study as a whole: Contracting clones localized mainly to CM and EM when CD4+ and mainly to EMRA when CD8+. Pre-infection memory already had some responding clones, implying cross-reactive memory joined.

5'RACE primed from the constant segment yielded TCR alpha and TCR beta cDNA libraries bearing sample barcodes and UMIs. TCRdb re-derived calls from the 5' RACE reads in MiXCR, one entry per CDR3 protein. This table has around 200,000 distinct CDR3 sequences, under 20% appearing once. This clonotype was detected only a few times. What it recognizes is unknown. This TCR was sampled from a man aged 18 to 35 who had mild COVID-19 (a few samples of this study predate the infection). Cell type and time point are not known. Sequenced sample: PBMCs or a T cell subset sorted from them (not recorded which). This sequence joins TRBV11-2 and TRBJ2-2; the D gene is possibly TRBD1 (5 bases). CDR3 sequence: CASSLGIGASNTGELFF. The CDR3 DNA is TGTGCCAGCAGCTTAGGGATAGGGGCCTCGAACACCGGGGAGCTGTTTTTT.